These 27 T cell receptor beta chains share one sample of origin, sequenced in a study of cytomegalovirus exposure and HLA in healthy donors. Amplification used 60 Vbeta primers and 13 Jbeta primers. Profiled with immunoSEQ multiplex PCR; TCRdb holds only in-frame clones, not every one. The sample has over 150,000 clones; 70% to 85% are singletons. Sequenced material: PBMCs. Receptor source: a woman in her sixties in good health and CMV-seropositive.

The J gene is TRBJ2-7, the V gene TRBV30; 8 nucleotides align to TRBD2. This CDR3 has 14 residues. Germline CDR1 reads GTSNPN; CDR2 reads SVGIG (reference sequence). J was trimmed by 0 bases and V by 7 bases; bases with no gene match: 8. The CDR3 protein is CAYLTSGSSYEQYF. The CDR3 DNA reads TGTGCCTACCTCACTAGCGGAAGCTCCTACGAGCAGTACTTC.

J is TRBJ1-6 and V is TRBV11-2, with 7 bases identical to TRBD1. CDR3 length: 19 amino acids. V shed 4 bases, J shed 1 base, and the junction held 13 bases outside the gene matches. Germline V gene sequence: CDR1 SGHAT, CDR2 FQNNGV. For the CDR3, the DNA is TGTGCCAGCAGCTCGACACGCATACAGGGGTCATCCTATAATTCACCCCTCCACTTT. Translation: CASSSTRIQGSSYNSPLHF.

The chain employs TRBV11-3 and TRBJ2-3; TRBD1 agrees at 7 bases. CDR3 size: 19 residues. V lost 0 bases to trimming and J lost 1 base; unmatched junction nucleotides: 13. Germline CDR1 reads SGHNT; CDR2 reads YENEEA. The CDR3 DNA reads TGTGCCAGCAGCTTAGATCCTTTGCTAGGGGGCAGAGGCACAGATACGCAGTATTTT. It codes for CASSLDPLLGGRGTDTQYF.

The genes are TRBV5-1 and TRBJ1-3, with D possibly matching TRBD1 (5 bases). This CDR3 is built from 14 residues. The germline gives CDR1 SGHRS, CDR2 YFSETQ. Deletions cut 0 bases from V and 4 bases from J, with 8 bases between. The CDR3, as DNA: TGCGCCAGCAGCTTGGCAGGGTTGGGAAACACCATATATTTT. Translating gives CASSLAGLGNTIYF.

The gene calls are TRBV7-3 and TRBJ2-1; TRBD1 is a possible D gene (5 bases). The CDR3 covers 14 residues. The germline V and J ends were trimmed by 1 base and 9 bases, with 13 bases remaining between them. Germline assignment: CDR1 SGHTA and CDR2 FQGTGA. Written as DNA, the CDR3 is TGTGCCAGCAGCTTAATTCAGGGTTCCAGTGAGCAGTTCTTC. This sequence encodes CASSLIQGSSEQFF. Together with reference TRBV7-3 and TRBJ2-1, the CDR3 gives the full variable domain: GAGVSQTPSNKVTEKGKYVELRCDPISGHTALYWYRQSLGQGPEFLIYFQGTGAADDSGLPNDRFFAVRPEGSVSTLKIQRTERGDSAVYLCASSLIQGSSEQFFGPGTRLTVL.

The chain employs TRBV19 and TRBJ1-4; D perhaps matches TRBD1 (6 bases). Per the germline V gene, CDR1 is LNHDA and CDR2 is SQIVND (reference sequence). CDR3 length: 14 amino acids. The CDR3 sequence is CATKSGQASEKLFF. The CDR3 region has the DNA TGTGCTACTAAATCGGGACAAGCCTCTGAAAAACTGTTTTTT.

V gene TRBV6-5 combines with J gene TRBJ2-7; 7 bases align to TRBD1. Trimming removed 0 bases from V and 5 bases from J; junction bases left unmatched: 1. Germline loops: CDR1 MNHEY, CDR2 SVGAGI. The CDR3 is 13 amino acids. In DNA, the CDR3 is TGTGCCAGCAGTTACTCAGGGGGCAACGAGCAGTACTTC. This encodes CASSYSGGNEQYF.

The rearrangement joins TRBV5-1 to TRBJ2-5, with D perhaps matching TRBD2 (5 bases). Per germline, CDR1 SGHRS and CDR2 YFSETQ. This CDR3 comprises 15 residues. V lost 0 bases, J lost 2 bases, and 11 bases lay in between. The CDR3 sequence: CASSLALALQETQYF. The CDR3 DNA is TGCGCCAGCAGCTTGGCCCTAGCCCTACAAGAGACCCAGTACTTC.

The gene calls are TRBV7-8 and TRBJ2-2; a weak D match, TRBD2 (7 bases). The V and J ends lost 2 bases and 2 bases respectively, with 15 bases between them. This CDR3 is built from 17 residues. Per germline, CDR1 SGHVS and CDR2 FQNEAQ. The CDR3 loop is CASSLFGGGANTGELFF. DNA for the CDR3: TGTGCCAGCAGCTTATTTGGGGGGGGCGCCAACACCGGGGAGCTGTTTTTT.

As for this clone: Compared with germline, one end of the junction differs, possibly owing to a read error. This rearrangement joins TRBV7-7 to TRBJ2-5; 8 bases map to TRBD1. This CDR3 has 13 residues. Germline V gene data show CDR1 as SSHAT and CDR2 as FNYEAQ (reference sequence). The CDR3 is CASSNGQGSTQYF. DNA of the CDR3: TGTGCTAGCAGCAACGGACAGGGATCGACCCAGTACTTC. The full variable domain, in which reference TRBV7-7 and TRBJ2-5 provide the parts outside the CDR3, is GAGVSQSPRYKVTKRGQDVTLRCDPISSHATLYWYQQALGQGPEFLTYFNYEAQPDKSGLPSDRFSAERPEGSISTLTIQRTEQRDSAMYRCASSNGQGSTQYFGPGTRLLVL.

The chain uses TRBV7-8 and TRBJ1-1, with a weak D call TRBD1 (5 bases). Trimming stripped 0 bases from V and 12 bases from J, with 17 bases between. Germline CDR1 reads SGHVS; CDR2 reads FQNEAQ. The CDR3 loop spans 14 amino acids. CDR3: CASSLALGQGGTFF. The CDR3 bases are TGTGCCAGCAGCTTAGCATTGGGGCAGGGCGGAACTTTCTTT.

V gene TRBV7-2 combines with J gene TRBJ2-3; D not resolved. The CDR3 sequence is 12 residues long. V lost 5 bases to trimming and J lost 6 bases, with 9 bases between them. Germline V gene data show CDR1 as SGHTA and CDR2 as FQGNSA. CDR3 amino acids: CASSQLTDTQYF. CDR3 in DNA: TGTGCCAGCAGCCAACTCACGGATACGCAGTATTTT.

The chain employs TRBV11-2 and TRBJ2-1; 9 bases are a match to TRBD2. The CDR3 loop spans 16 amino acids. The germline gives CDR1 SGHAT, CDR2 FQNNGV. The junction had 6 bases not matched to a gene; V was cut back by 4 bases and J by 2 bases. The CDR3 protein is CASSSGSGGAYNEQFF. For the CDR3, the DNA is TGTGCCAGCAGCTCGGGTAGCGGGGGTGCCTACAATGAGCAGTTCTTC. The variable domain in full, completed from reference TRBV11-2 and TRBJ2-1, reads EAGVAQSPRYKIIEKRQSVAFWCNPISGHATLYWYQQILGQGPKLLIQFQNNGVVDDSQLPKDRFSAERLKGVDSTLKIQPAKLEDSAVYLCASSSGSGGAYNEQFFGPGTRLTVL.

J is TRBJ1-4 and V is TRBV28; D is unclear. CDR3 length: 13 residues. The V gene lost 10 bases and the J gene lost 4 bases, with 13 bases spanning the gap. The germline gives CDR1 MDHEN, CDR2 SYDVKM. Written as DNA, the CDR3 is TGTGCCACCATACCGCCCGGTAATGAAAAACTGTTTTTT. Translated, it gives CATIPPGNEKLFF.

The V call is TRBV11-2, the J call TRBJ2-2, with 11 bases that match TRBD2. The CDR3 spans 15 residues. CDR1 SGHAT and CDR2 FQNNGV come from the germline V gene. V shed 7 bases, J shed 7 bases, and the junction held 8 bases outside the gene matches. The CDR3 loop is CASNQLAGALGELFF. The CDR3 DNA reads TGTGCCAGCAACCAACTAGCGGGAGCCCTCGGGGAGCTGTTTTTT.

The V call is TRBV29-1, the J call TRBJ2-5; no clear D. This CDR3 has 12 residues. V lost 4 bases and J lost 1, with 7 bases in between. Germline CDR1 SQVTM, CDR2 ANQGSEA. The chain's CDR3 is CSVGYIQETQYF. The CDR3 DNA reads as TGCAGCGTTGGGTACATCCAAGAGACCCAGTACTTC.

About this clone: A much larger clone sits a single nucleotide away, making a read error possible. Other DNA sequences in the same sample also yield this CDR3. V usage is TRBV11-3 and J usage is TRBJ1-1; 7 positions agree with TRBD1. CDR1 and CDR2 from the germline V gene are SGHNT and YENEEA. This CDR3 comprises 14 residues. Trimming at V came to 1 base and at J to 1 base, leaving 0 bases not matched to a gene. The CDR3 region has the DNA TGTGCCAGCAGCTTAGGACAGGGGAACACTGAAGCTTTCTTT. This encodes CASSLGQGNTEAFF. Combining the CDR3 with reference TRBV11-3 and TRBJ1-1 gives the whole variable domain EAGVVQSPRYKIIEKKQPVAFWCNPISGHNTLYWYLQNLGQGPELLIRYENEEAVDDSQLPKDRFSAERLKGVDSTLKIQPAELGDSAVYLCASSLGQGNTEAFFGQGTRLTVV.

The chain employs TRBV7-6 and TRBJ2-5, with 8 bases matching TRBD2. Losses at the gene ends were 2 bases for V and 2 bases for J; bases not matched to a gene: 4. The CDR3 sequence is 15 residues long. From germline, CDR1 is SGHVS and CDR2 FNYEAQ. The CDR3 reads CASSLMAGGQETQYF. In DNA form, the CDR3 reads TGTGCCAGCAGCTTAATGGCGGGAGGTCAAGAGACCCAGTACTTC.

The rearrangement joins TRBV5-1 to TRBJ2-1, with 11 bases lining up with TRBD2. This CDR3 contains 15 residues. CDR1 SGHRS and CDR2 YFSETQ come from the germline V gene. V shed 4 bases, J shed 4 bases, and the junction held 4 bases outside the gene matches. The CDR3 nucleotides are TGCGCCAGCAGCCCACTAGCGGGAGTGTACAATGAGCAGTTCTTC. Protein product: CASSPLAGVYNEQFF.

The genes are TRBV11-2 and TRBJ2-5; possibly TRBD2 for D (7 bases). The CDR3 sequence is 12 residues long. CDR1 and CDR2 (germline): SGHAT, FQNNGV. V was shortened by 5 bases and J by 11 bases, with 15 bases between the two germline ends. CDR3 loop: CASSRGGDYQYF. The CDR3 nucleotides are TGTGCCAGCAGCAGGGGGGGGGATTATCAGTACTTC.

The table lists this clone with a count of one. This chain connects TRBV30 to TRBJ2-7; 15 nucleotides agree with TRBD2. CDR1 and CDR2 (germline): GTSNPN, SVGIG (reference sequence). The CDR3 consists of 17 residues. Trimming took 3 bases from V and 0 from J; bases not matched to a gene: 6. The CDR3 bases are TGTGCCTGGAGCGCCGGGACTAGCGGGGGGCCCTCCTACGAGCAGTACTTC. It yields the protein CAWSAGTSGGPSYEQYF.

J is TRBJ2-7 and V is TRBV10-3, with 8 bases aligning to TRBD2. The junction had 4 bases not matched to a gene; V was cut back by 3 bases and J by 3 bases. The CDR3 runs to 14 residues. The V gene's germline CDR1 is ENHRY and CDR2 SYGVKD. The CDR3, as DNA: TGTGCCATCAGTGATCGGCGGGAGGACTACGAGCAGTACTTC. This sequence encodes CAISDRREDYEQYF.

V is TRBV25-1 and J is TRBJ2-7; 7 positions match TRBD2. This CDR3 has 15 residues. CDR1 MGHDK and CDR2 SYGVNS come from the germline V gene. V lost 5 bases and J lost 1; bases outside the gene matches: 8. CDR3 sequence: CASSRPGSGSYEQYF. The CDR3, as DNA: TGTGCCAGCAGTCGTCCGGGTAGCGGGTCCTACGAGCAGTACTTC.

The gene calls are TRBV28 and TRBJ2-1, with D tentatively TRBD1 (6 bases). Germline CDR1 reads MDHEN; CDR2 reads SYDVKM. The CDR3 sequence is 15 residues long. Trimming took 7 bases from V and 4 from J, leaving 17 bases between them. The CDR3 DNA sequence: TGTGCCAGCAATACTCAGGGGCTGGGGTACAATGAGCAGTTCTTC. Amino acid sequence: CASNTQGLGYNEQFF.

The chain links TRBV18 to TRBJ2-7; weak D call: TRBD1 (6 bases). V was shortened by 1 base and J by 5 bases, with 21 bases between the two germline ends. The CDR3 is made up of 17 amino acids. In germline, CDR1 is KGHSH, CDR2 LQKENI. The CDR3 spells CASSPLTVQGSIDEQYF. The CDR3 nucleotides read TGTGCCAGCTCACCACTAACCGTACAGGGTTCGATCGACGAGCAGTACTTC.

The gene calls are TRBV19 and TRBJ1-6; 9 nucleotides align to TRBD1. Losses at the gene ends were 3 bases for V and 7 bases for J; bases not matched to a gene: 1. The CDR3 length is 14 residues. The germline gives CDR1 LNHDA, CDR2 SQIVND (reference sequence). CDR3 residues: CASSIGQGNSPLHF. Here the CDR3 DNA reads TGTGCCAGTAGTATTGGACAGGGGAATTCACCCCTCCACTTT.

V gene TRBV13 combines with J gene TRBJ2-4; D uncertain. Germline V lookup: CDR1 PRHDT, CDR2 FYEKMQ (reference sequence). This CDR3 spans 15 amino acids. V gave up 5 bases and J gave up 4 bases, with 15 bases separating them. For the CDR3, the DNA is TGTGCCAGCAGCCCCGAGGAAACGTCAAAAAACATTCAGTACTTC. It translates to CASSPEETSKNIQYF.